This TCR beta chain is drawn from a study of blood T cell repertoires in COVID-19. Study-wide context: Nucleic acid was either cDNA or gDNA, and it came from T cells, B-cell-depleted T cells, or PBMCs.

CDR1 KGHSH and CDR2 LQKENI come from the germline V gene. V shed 3 bases and J 0 bases; nucleotides not matched to a gene: 2. This CDR3 region has 15 residues. Original processing methods: Estimation of nucleated cell counts relied on the amplification of reference gene primers. This table comes from immunoSEQ multiplex PCR, and its TCRdb copy is limited to in-frame clones, with some not included. V, J and clone size are taken as reported in that table, and D and trimming were inferred from the DNA itself. Of some 110,000 clones listed, 81% are singletons. The sequenced material came from peripheral blood. The clonotype originates from a man older than 75 with acute or convalescent COVID-19. J is TRBJ1-3 and V is TRBV18; TRBD1 matches 7 bases. Written as DNA, the CDR3 is TGTGCCAGCTCACCGAGGACAGGCTCTGGAAACACCATATATTTT. Protein product: CASSPRTGSGNTIYF.